This TCR beta chain was identified in a study of blood T cell repertoires in COVID-19. Across the whole study: In each case, the material was cDNA or gDNA derived from T cells, B-cell-depleted T cells, or PBMCs.

As handled by the study authors: Amplifying reference gene primers gave estimates of nucleated cell counts. Produced via immunoSEQ multiplex PCR; TCRdb's table is partial and in-frame only. V and J calls plus clone size are reproduced from that table; the DNA served to infer D and trimming. The sample yields about 170,000 clones, approximately 90% seen once. CDR3 length: 15 amino acids. In germline, CDR1 is LGHNA, CDR2 YNFKEQ. Trimming took 3 bases from V and 7 from J, leaving 19 bases between them. Participants came from around 25 US areas, aged roughly 18 to 95 years. The study counted Cohort 3 donors as recovered given two negative PCRs, clearance, or symptom resolution.

Sequencing was carried out using PBMCs or T cells enriched from blood (not recorded which). The genes are TRBV4-2 and TRBJ2-7; D possibly corresponds to TRBD2 (6 bases). The sequence derives from a woman aged 18 to 35 who had recovered from COVID-19. This CDR3 reads CASSQNPSGDLEQYF. The CDR3 nucleotides are TGTGCCAGCAGCCAGAACCCCAGTGGGGACTTGGAGCAGTACTTC.